The entry that follows covers one T cell receptor beta chain sequence. Antigen unknown. The data are from a study of OX40 agonist ivuxolimab in advanced cancers. General observations from the study: At doses 0.1 to 3.0 mg/kg, CD4+ and CD8+ clones expanded. Among the lowest peripheral clonal expansion occurred in 0.1-3.0 mg/kg partial responders.

Profiling relied on immunoSEQ multiplex PCR, and the TCRdb table lists in-frame clones only, not all of them. This table has around 60,000 clones, approximately 90% appearing once. This specimen consisted of CD4+ or CD8+ T cells sorted from blood, obtained in a trial of the OX40 agonist ivuxolimab. This sequence originates from an adult with an advanced solid tumor such as melanoma, head and neck, liver or kidney cancer.

CDR3: CASSLLAGESGDEQFF. In DNA form, the CDR3 reads TGTGCCAGCAGTTTATTAGCGGGAGAATCCGGCGATGAGCAGTTCTTC. The genes are TRBV27 and TRBJ2-1, with TRBD2 identical over 9 bases. The CDR3 contains 16 residues. V trimming: 1 base; J trimming: 8 bases; junction bases outside the gene matches: 9. Germline lookup yields CDR1 MNHEY and CDR2 SMNVEV (reference sequence).